This TCR beta chain was obtained from a study of blood T cells in healthy people across ages. A second PCR of about 7 to 12 cycles used a sample-barcoded 5' primer and a J-beta primer mix. Researchers report that a template-switch adaptor with 12 random nucleotides tagged each cDNA molecule. Sequencing yielded, for each sample, at least 2.5 million paired-end reads carrying CDR3. MiXCR, run by TCRdb on the 5' RACE reads, gives a single entry per CDR3 protein. The sample records nearly 1 million distinct CDR3 sequences, around 54% being singletons. Each individual donor underwent a draw of about 9.9 milliliters of peripheral blood. Isolation per sample recovered at least 7 million PBMCs. This CDR3 has 18 amino acids. From germline, CDR1 is LGHDT and CDR2 YNNKEL (reference sequence). V shed 1 base and J 1 base; nucleotides not matched to a gene: 7.

The TCR was taken from an older woman in good health. The source material was blood. V is TRBV3-1 and J is TRBJ2-3, with 11 bases lining up with TRBD2. The CDR3 loop is CASSQGYIAGGRTDTQYF. CDR3 DNA: TGTGCCAGCAGCCAAGGGTATATAGCGGGAGGGCGCACAGATACGCAGTATTTT.